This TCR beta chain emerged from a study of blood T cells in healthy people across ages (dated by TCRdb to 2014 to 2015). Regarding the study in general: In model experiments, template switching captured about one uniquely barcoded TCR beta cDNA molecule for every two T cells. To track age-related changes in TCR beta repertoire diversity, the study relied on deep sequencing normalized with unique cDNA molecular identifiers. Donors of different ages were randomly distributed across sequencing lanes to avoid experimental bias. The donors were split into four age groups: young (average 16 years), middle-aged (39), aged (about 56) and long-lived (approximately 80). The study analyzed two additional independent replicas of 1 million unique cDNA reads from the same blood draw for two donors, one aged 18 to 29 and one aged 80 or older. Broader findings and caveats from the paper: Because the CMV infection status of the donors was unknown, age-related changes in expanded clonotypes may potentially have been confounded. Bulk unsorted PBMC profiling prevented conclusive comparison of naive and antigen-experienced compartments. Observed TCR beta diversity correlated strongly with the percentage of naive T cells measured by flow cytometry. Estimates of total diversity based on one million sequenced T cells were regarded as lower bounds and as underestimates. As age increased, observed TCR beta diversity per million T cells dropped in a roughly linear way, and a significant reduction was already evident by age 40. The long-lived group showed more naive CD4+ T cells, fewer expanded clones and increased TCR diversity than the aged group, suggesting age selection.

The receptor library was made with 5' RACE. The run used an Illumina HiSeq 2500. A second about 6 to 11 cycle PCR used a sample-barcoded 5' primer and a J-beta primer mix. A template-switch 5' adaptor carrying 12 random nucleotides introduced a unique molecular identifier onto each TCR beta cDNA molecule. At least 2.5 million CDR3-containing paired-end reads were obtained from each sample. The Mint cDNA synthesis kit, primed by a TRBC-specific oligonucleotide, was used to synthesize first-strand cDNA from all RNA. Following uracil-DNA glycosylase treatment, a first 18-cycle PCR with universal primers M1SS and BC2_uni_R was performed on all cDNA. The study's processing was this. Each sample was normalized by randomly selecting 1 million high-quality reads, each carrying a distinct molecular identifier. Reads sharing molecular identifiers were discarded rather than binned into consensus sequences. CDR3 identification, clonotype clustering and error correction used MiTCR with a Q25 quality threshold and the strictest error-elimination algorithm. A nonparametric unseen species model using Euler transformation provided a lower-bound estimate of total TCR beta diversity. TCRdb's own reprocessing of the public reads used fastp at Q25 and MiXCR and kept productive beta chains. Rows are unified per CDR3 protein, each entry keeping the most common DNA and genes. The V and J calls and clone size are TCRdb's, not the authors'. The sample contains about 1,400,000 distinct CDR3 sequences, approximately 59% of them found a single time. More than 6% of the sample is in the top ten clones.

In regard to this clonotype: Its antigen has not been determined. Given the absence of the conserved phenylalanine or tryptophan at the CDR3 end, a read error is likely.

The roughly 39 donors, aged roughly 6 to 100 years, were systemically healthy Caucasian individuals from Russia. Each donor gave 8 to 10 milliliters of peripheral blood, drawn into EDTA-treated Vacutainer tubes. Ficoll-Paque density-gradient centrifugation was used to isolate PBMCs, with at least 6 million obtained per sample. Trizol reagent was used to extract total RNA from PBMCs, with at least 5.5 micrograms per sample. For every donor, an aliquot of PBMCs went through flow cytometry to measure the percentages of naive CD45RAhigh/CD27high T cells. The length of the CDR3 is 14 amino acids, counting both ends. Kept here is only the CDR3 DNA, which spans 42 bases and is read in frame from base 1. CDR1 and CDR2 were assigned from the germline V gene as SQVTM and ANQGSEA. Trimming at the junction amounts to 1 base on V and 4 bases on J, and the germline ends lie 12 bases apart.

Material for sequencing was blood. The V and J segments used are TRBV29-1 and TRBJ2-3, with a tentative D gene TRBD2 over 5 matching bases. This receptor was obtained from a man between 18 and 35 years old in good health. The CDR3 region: CSVEVSAEADTQYY. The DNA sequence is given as TGCAGCGTTGAAGTTAGCGCGGAGGCAGATACGCAGTATTAT.